The text below deals with one TCR beta chain. The data are from a study of T cells in Graves' hyperthyroidism and ophthalmopathy. RNA transcripts gave rise to amplified TCR beta CDR3 regions. The primer set for the first-round RT-PCR of the TCR CDR3 was HTBI. TCRdb re-analysed the multiplex PCR reads in MiXCR, keeping a single row per CDR3 protein. The sample gives 600,000 or so distinct CDR3 sequences, more than 45% of which show up once; nearly 8.5% is in the top ten. Trimming left V 9 bases short and J 8 bases short, with 11 bases between. This CDR3 has 12 residues. Germline loops: CDR1 LNHDA, CDR2 SQIVND (reference sequence).

The sequence derives from a woman aged 18-29 years with Graves' hyperthyroidism. Sample: peripheral blood or thyroid tissue (not recorded which). The chain is built from TRBV19 and TRBJ1-6; tentative D call: TRBD1 (5 bases). The CDR3 DNA sequence: TGTGCCAGCCACCAACAGGATTCACCCCTCCACTTT. Translating it yields CASHQQDSPLHF.